Listed here are 25 T cell receptor beta chains from one sample, sequenced in a study of sequential checkpoint blockade in melanoma. Documented treatment: randomized to nivolumab then ipilimumab (arm A) or the reverse (arm B). Assay: immunoSEQ multiplex PCR; the TCRdb copy retains only in-frame clones and omits some. The sample carries 15,000 to 20,000 clones, under 75% recorded once. Sequences were derived from CD8+ T cells sorted from blood (inferred from file names), sampled from a patient given nivolumab and ipilimumab in sequence. The receptors were gathered from a human donor with melanoma.

A few counts support this clone. The chain links TRBV5-5 to TRBJ1-1; D may be TRBD1 (6 bases). Germline lookup yields CDR1 SGHKS and CDR2 YYEKEE (reference sequence). The CDR3 runs to 15 residues. V gave up 2 bases and J gave up 6 bases, with 17 bases separating them. The CDR3 bases are TGTGCCAGCAGCTTACAGGGTGAGGTGTACGCTGAAGCTTTCTTT. Its protein is CASSLQGEVYAEAFF.

This clone is classed as medium-sized. The rearrangement joins TRBV27 to TRBJ2-7, with TRBD2 identical over 9 bases. V lost 2 bases, J lost 0 bases, and 5 bases stayed unmatched. The CDR3 is made up of 16 amino acids. CDR1 is MNHEY and CDR2 is SMNVEV in the germline V gene (reference sequence). The CDR3 loop is CASSLRGTSPSYEQYF. The CDR3 DNA sequence: TGTGCCAGCAGTTTAAGAGGGACTAGCCCCTCCTACGAGCAGTACTTC.

The chain uses TRBV7-2 and TRBJ2-3, with D perhaps TRBD1 (6 bases). CDR3 length equals 15 residues. Trimming shortened V by 2 bases and J by 6 bases, and 15 bases separated the two germline ends. Germline-derived CDR1 and CDR2 are SGHTA and FQGNSA. The CDR3 nucleotides are TGTGCCAGCAGCTTAACCCCGAACAGGGTGGATACGCAGTATTTT. It specifies CASSLTPNRVDTQYF.

Relative to its sample, this clone is large (0.1 to 1%). The V call is TRBV28, the J call TRBJ2-3, with D unclear. The CDR3 sequence is 16 residues long. CDR1 and CDR2 (germline): MDHEN, SYDVKM. V shed 5 bases and J shed 5 bases, with 20 bases lying between them. The CDR3 DNA follows: TGTGCCAGCAGTCCTACAGCCGGCCAGGTTAGAGATACGCAGTATTTT. The encoded protein is CASSPTAGQVRDTQYF.

The chain links TRBV7-3 to TRBJ2-7; unclear D gene. Trimming took 5 bases from V and 2 from J, leaving 7 bases between them. This CDR3 spans 12 amino acids. Germline loops: CDR1 SGHTA, CDR2 FQGTGA. The DNA for the CDR3 is TGTGCCAGCAGCCCTGACACCTACGAGCAGTACTTC. It codes for CASSPDTYEQYF.

V gene TRBV28 combines with J gene TRBJ2-7; 8 positions match TRBD2. CDR1 MDHEN and CDR2 SYDVKM come from the germline V gene. V trimming: 2 bases; J trimming: 5 bases; junction bases outside the gene matches: 5. The CDR3 is 14 amino acids. The CDR3 DNA reads as TGTGCCAGCAGTTTAGCGGGGGGCCCCAACGAGCAGTACTTC. It codes for CASSLAGGPNEQYF.

The chain employs TRBV29-1 and TRBJ2-2; D unclear. V shed 0 bases and J shed 4 bases, with 12 bases lying between them. The CDR3 consists of 15 residues. Germline-derived CDR1 and CDR2 are SQVTM and ANQGSEA. The CDR3 bases are TGCAGCGTTGAAGATGTCGGGTCTCTCACCGGGGAGCTGTTTTTT. This gives the protein CSVEDVGSLTGELFF.

The V and J genes are TRBV28 and TRBJ1-5; TRBD1 matches at 7 bases. J gave up 5 bases and V 6 bases, and 7 bases lay outside the gene matches. The CDR3 totals 14 residues. The germline V gene has CDR1 MDHEN and CDR2 SYDVKM. This chain's CDR3 is CASSDRVRDQPQHF. Here the CDR3 DNA reads TGTGCCAGCAGCGACAGGGTCCGGGATCAGCCCCAGCATTTT.

The chain recombines TRBV2 with TRBJ2-7, with 8 nucleotides matching TRBD1. Germline CDR1 and CDR2: SNHLY and FYNNEI. The CDR3 contains 12 residues. V shed 7 bases and J 6 bases; nucleotides not matched to a gene: 5. CDR3 nucleotides: TGTGCCAGCAACGGACAGGGAACCGAGCAGTACTTC. Translated, it gives CASNGQGTEQYF. The variable domain in full, with the rest retrieved from reference TRBV2 and TRBJ2-7, is EPEVTQTPSHQVTQMGQEVILRCVPISNHLYFYWYRQILGQKVEFLVSFYNNEISEKSEIFDDQFSVERPDGSNFTLKIRSTKLEDSAMYFCASNGQGTEQYFGPGTRLTVT.

V gene TRBV21-1 combines with J gene TRBJ1-5; the table names TRBD1, a call not compared with the DNA. TRBV21-1 is flagged as a pseudogene. This CDR3 is 18 amino acids long. CDR3 region: CASSKGGGHGASNQPQHF. For the CDR3, the DNA is TGTGCCAGCAGCAAAGGAGGGGGACATGGGGCGAGCAATCAGCCCCAGCATTTT.

The chain joins TRBV4-3 to TRBJ2-7; D gene ambiguous. Germline V CDR1 and CDR2: LGHNA, YSLEER. The CDR3 covers 15 residues. V shed 0 bases and J shed 3 bases, with 12 bases lying between them. In DNA, the CDR3 is TGCGCCAGCAGCCAAGATGACTCGAAATTCTACGAGCAGTACTTC. Translating gives CASSQDDSKFYEQYF.

The rearrangement uses TRBV6-4 and TRBJ1-2; D is possibly TRBD1 (5 bases). Trimming took off 3 bases at V and 4 bases at J, with 12 bases between the two ends. The CDR3 loop spans 14 amino acids. The germline V gene encodes CDR1 MRHNA and CDR2 SNTAGT. The CDR3 nucleotides read TGTGCCAGCAGTGATTCAAGACAGCTCTATGGCTACACCTTC. Amino acid sequence: CASSDSRQLYGYTF.

This clone has more than one count but fewer than ten. The CDR3 bases are TGTGCCAGTAGTCCAGGACAGGGCGACCTTTTTGACAATCAGCCCCAGCATTTT. Translated: CASSPGQGDLFDNQPQHF. The rearrangement joins TRBV19 to TRBJ1-5; 8 bases line up with TRBD1. CDR1 is LNHDA and CDR2 is SQIVND in the germline V gene (reference sequence). The V gene end was trimmed by 5 bases and the J gene end by 3 bases; junction bases not matched to a gene: 15. The CDR3 length is 18 residues.

J is TRBJ2-2 and V is TRBV9; TRBD1 matches at 7 bases. The CDR3 is 15 residues long. V was clipped by 1 base and J by 2 bases; unmatched bases: 2. Germline V gene lookup returns CDR1 SGDLS and CDR2 YYNGEE. The CDR3 reads CASSVNRGNTGELFF. CDR3 bases: TGTGCCAGCAGCGTAAACAGGGGTAACACCGGGGAGCTGTTTTTT.

The CDR3 DNA is TGTGCCAGCCACTCCTGGGGCAGCACAGATACGCAGTATTTT. It translates to CASHSWGSTDTQYF. The chain is built from TRBV27 and TRBJ2-3, with TRBD1 as a possible D gene (5 bases). The CDR3 loop spans 14 amino acids. Germline V lookup: CDR1 MNHEY, CDR2 SMNVEV (reference sequence). The V and J ends lost 8 bases and 0 bases respectively, with 12 bases between them.

The chain recombines TRBV10-3 with TRBJ1-1, with a weak D call TRBD1 (6 bases). The CDR3 runs to 12 residues. Germline values: CDR1 ENHRY, CDR2 SYGVKD. V was pared by 6 bases and J by 5 bases, with 10 bases between. CDR3 bases: TGTGCCATCAGGCAGGGGTCGACTGAAGCTTTCTTT. Its translation: CAIRQGSTEAFF.

This clone appeared a few times. The chain's CDR3 is CASSAGGRDTAETQYF. The CDR3 DNA reads TGTGCCAGCAGCGCAGGGGGCCGGGACACCGCGGAGACCCAGTACTTC. V gene TRBV9 combines with J gene TRBJ2-5; 8 bases map to TRBD1. Trimming at V came to 3 bases and at J to 5 bases, leaving 12 bases not matched to a gene. Germline V gene lookup returns CDR1 SGDLS and CDR2 YYNGEE. The CDR3 loop spans 16 amino acids. Drawing the rest from reference TRBV9 and TRBJ2-5, the complete variable domain is DSGVTQTPKHLITATGQRVTLRCSPRSGDLSVYWYQQSLDQGLQFLIQYYNGEERAKGNILERFSAQQFPDLHSELNLSSLELGDSALYFCASSAGGRDTAETQYFGPGTRLLVL.

The table lists this clone with many counts. Here the CDR3 reads CASSEVVGGANEQFF. CDR3 in DNA: TGTGCCAGCAGTGAAGTAGTAGGGGGTGCGAATGAGCAGTTCTTC. V is TRBV6-1 and J is TRBJ2-1, with D maybe TRBD1 (6 bases). The V end was cut by 1 base, the J end by 7 bases, with 14 bases between. The CDR3 is 15 residues long. The V gene's germline CDR1 is MNHNS and CDR2 SASEGT.

V and J are TRBV27 and TRBJ2-2, with 7 bases identical to TRBD1. The CDR3 runs 15 residues. V trimming: 3 bases; J trimming: 4 bases; junction bases outside the gene matches: 5. Germline loops: CDR1 MNHEY, CDR2 SMNVEV (reference sequence). In DNA form, the CDR3 reads TGTGCCAGCAGTTTGGGGACAGCGGTCACCGGGGAGCTGTTTTTT. Protein sequence: CASSLGTAVTGELFF.

The chain carries TRBV11-2 and TRBJ1-2; D is unresolved. The germline V gene has CDR1 SGHAT and CDR2 FQNNGV. The CDR3 has 15 amino acids. Trimming took off 0 bases at V and 5 bases at J, with 13 bases between the two ends. CDR3 sequence reads: CASSLEGAEHYGYTF. In nucleotides, the CDR3 is TGTGCCAGCAGCTTAGAGGGAGCGGAGCATTATGGCTACACCTTC.

This clone was seen a single time. The chain carries TRBV5-5 and TRBJ1-1; 12 positions match TRBD1. The CDR3 spans 17 residues. The trim removed 0 bases at V and 1 base at J, leaving 4 bases unmatched. Germline CDR1 SGHKS, CDR2 YYEKEE (reference sequence). CDR3 residues: CASSLVMGQGANTEAFF. In DNA, the CDR3 is TGTGCCAGCAGCTTGGTCATGGGACAGGGGGCGAACACTGAAGCTTTCTTT.

This clone was picked up a small number of times. J is TRBJ1-5 and V is TRBV7-3; TRBD1 aligns across 9 bases. Germline V gives CDR1 SGHTA, CDR2 FQGTGA. This CDR3 is built from 15 residues. The junction had 3 bases not matched to a gene; V was cut back by 4 bases and J by 2 bases. This CDR3 reads CASSWGQGRNQPQHF. CDR3 in DNA: TGTGCCAGCAGCTGGGGACAGGGCCGCAATCAGCCCCAGCATTTT.

This chain joins TRBV28 and TRBJ1-3; D uncertain. The V and J ends lost 11 bases and 2 bases respectively, with 10 bases between them. CDR3 length equals 12 residues. CDR1 is MDHEN and CDR2 is SYDVKM in the germline V gene. The CDR3 is CAAGTPGNTIYF. As DNA, the CDR3 is TGTGCCGCGGGAACTCCTGGAAACACCATATATTTT.

By share, this clone counts as medium-sized. V usage is TRBV6-4 and J usage is TRBJ2-3; the match to TRBD1 covers 10 bases. This CDR3 is 14 amino acids long. The J segment lost 4 bases and the V segment lost 3 bases, leaving 1 base of the junction unmatched. Per the germline V gene, CDR1 is MRHNA and CDR2 is SNTAGT. Here the CDR3 reads CASSETGGADTQYF. The CDR3 DNA follows: TGTGCCAGCAGTGAGACAGGGGGCGCAGATACGCAGTATTTT.

This clone was observed a few times. The chain couples TRBV7-8 to TRBJ1-1; 10 bases map to TRBD1. V was pared by 5 bases and J by 6 bases, with 6 bases of the junction left unmatched. This CDR3 region has 14 residues. Germline lookup yields CDR1 SGHVS and CDR2 FQNEAQ. For the CDR3, the DNA is TGTGCCAGCAGCCCAGGACAGGGGGTCCCTGAAGCTTTCTTT. It specifies CASSPGQGVPEAFF. Full variable domain (remainder filled in from reference TRBV7-8 and TRBJ1-1): GAGVSQSPRYKVAKRGQDVALRCDPISGHVSLFWYQQALGQGPEFLTYFQNEAQLDKSGLPSDRFFAERPEGSVSTLKIQRTQQEDSAVYLCASSPGQGVPEAFFGQGTRLTVV.